This T cell receptor (beta chain) was obtained from a study of post-analysis software for immune sequencing data. Across the study: Secondary progressive, relapsing-remitting and progressive-relapsing multiple sclerosis were among the included disease courses.

Prepared TCR beta cDNA libraries contained unique molecular identifiers. In TCRdb, the PCR reads were re-called with MiXCR into one record per CDR3 protein. The data contain 800,000 to 950,000 distinct CDR3 sequences, roughly half of them singletons. Concerning this clonotype itself: The antigen is undetermined.

Germline assignment: CDR1 DFQATT and CDR2 SNEGSKA (reference sequence). Trimming took 6 bases from V and 5 from J, leaving 14 bases between them. This CDR3 is built from 12 residues. Study-level results: With TRBV5-6, TRBV5-1 and TRBV20-1 included, about five TRBV segments were more frequent in patients than in controls.

This receptor was taken from a girl between 10 and 17 years old with multiple sclerosis. Source material: blood. V and J are TRBV20-1 and TRBJ2-7; possibly TRBD2 for D (7 bases). CDR3 bases: TGCAGTGCCTGGGGGGGGGGCAACGAGCAGTACTTC. This codes for CSAWGGGNEQYF.